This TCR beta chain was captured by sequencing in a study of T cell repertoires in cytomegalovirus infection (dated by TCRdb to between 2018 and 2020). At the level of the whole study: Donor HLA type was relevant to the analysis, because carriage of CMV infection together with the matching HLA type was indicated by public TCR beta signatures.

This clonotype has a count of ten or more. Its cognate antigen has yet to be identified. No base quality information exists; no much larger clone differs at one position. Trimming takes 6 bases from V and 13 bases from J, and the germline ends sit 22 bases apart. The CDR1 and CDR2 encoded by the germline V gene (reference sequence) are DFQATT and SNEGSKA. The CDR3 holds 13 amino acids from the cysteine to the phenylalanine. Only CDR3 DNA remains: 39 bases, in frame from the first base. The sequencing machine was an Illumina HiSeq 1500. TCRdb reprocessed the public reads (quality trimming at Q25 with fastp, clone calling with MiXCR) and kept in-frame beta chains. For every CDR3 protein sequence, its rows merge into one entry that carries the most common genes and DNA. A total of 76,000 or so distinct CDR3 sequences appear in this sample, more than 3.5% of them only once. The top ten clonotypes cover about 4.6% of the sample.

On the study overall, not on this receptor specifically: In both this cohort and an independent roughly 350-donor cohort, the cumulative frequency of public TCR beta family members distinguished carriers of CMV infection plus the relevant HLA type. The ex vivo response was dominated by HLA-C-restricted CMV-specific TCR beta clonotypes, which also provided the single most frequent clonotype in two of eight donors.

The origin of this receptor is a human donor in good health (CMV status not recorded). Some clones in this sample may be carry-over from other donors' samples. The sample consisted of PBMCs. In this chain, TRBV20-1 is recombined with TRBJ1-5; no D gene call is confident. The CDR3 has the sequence CSAPKSVGTHQHF. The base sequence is TGCAGTGCCCCCAAGTCCGTCGGAACCCATCAGCATTTT.